These 4 T cell receptor beta chains originate from one sample sequenced in a study of blood T cell repertoires in COVID-19. Only in-frame clones appear in the TCRdb table, and some are missing; sequencing was by immunoSEQ multiplex PCR. The profile covers approximately 400,000 clones, with 75% to 90% appearing a single time and roughly 5.1% taken by the ten largest. Specimen: PBMCs or T cells enriched from blood (not recorded which). These receptors were collected from a woman aged 45-65 years who had recovered from COVID-19.

The V and J genes are TRBV6-5 and TRBJ2-5, with 8 bases matching TRBD2. This CDR3 has 15 amino acids. Germline CDR1 is MNHEY and CDR2 is SVGAGI. The V and J ends lost 5 bases and 1 base, in that order; junction bases with no gene match: 6. The CDR3 is CASSPTTSAQETQYF. The CDR3 region has the DNA TGTGCCAGCAGTCCCACGACTAGCGCCCAAGAGACCCAGTACTTC.

This chain joins TRBV9 and TRBJ2-5; perhaps TRBD2 as D (5 bases). CDR3 length equals 15 residues. Trimming took off 0 bases at V and 3 bases at J, with 12 bases between the two ends. Per the germline V gene, CDR1 is SGDLS and CDR2 is YYNGEE. The CDR3 DNA follows: TGTGCCAGCAGCGTAGGAGGGAACTTAAAAGAGACCCAGTACTTC. Its translation: CASSVGGNLKETQYF.

This clone turned up a few times. A read error may explain this, as a much larger clone is one base away. This sample also contains other DNA sequences that code for the same CDR3. The chain links TRBV7-3 to TRBJ1-2; perhaps TRBD1 as D (6 bases). Per the germline V gene, CDR1 is SGHTA and CDR2 is FQGTGA. The CDR3 is 13 amino acids. V lost 5 bases to trimming and J lost 2 bases, with 9 bases between them. The CDR3 protein is CASSPGQNYGYTF. The CDR3 DNA is TGTGCCAGCAGCCCTGGACAGAACTATGGCTACACCTTC.

The chain is built from TRBV30 and TRBJ1-1; D perhaps matches TRBD1 (5 bases). The CDR3 consists of 15 residues. CDR1 is GTSNPN and CDR2 is SVGIG in the germline V gene (reference sequence). Trimming took 3 bases from V and 5 from J, leaving 19 bases between them. CDR3 sequence reads: CAWRPLGGLGTEAFF. Here the CDR3 DNA reads TGTGCCTGGAGACCCCTGGGGGGGTTGGGGACTGAAGCTTTCTTT.